The next 29 T cell receptor beta chains were all read from a single sample in a study of OX40 agonist ivuxolimab in advanced cancers. Clones were read by immunoSEQ multiplex PCR, and TCRdb kept only the in-frame ones, dropping some. The sample carries about 69,000 clones, about 89% recorded once. The material sequenced was CD4+ or CD8+ T cells sorted from blood, taken in a trial of the OX40 agonist ivuxolimab. All receptors derive from an adult with an advanced solid tumor such as melanoma, head and neck, liver or kidney cancer.

The chain recombines TRBV19 with TRBJ2-7; 12 positions agree with TRBD2. The germline V gene encodes CDR1 LNHDA and CDR2 SQIVND (reference sequence). The V segment lost 0 bases and the J segment 2 bases; nucleotides outside the gene matches: 8. The CDR3 has 18 amino acids. CDR3 in amino acids: CASSIDRRTSGNTYEQYF. CDR3 in DNA: TGTGCCAGTAGTATAGATCGTAGGACTAGCGGGAATACCTACGAGCAGTACTTC.

The rearrangement joins TRBV19 to TRBJ2-3; 9 bases are a match to TRBD2. CDR3 length: 16 amino acids. Trimming at V came to 6 bases and at J to 4 bases, leaving 11 bases not matched to a gene. The germline gives CDR1 LNHDA, CDR2 SQIVND (reference sequence). CDR3 region: CASRMSGRPTSDTQYF. DNA for the CDR3: TGTGCCAGTAGGATGAGCGGGAGGCCCACTTCAGATACGCAGTATTTT. The variable domain in full, with the rest retrieved from reference TRBV19 and TRBJ2-3, is DGGITQSPKYLFRKEGQNVTLSCEQNLNHDAMYWYRQDPGQGLRLIYYSQIVNDFQKGDIAEGYSVSREKKESFPLTVTSAQKNPTAFYLCASRMSGRPTSDTQYFGPGTRLTVL.

Only a few counts were recorded for this clone. This rearrangement joins TRBV5-6 to TRBJ1-1; D not resolved. The CDR3 covers 13 residues. The germline V gene encodes CDR1 SGHDT and CDR2 YYEEEE. V lost 0 bases and J lost 1, with 4 bases in between. Here the CDR3 reads CASSLDKNTEAFF. CDR3 nucleotide sequence: TGTGCCAGCAGCTTGGACAAGAACACTGAAGCTTTCTTT.

This sequence joins TRBV5-1 and TRBJ2-1, with D possibly TRBD2 on 7 matching bases. Trimming pared 5 bases from V and 9 bases from J, leaving 21 bases between. The CDR3 totals 15 residues. Looked up from germline, CDR1 is SGHRS and CDR2 is YFSETQ. CDR3: CASSSVVGGRGEQFF. The DNA of the CDR3 is TGCGCCAGCAGTTCTGTTGTGGGGGGGCGCGGTGAGCAGTTCTTC.

The chain couples TRBV2 to TRBJ2-2; TRBD2 is a possible D gene (6 bases). Germline CDR1 SNHLY, CDR2 FYNNEI. The CDR3 runs 14 residues. The V gene lost 6 bases and the J gene lost 8 bases, with 16 bases spanning the gap. Here the CDR3 DNA reads TGTGCCAGCAGGGTTCAGACTAGTTCTGGGGAGCTGTTTTTT. It encodes CASRVQTSSGELFF.

Written as DNA, the CDR3 is TGTGCCAGCAGAACAACCGCGGGGCGCACAGATACGCAGTATTTT. Amino acid sequence: CASRTTAGRTDTQYF. The V call is TRBV27, the J call TRBJ2-3; D is perhaps TRBD2 (6 bases). V lost 6 bases, J lost 1 base, and 14 bases lay in between. The CDR3 is 15 amino acids. CDR1 and CDR2 from the germline V gene are MNHEY and SMNVEV (reference sequence).

The chain uses TRBV14 and TRBJ1-2; TRBD1 might be the D (5 bases). Germline loops: CDR1 SGHDN, CDR2 FVKESK. The V gene lost 4 bases and the J gene lost 8 bases, with 11 bases spanning the gap. The CDR3 is made up of 12 amino acids. In DNA, the CDR3 is TGTGCCAGCAGCCCCCGTCGGGGCGGCTACACCTTC. Amino acids: CASSPRRGGYTF.

The chain joins TRBV10-3 to TRBJ1-2, with D uncertain. V lost 0 bases and J 2 bases, leaving 7 bases between the germline ends. Germline V gene lookup returns CDR1 ENHRY and CDR2 SYGVKD. The CDR3 spans 14 residues. The CDR3 DNA reads as TGTGCCATCAGTGAGTCTGGAGTCAACTATGGCTACACCTTC. This gives the protein CAISESGVNYGYTF.

The chain has TRBV9 and TRBJ2-1; TRBD1 matches at 7 bases. Looked up from germline, CDR1 is SGDLS and CDR2 is YYNGEE. This CDR3 region has 13 residues. V lost 3 bases, J lost 9 bases, and 6 bases stayed unmatched. CDR3 bases: TGTGCCAGCAGCGACCGCAGGGGGAGTGAGCAGTTCTTC. The encoded protein is CASSDRRGSEQFF.

This clone was found once. V is TRBV28 and J is TRBJ1-5, with no clear D. The CDR3 contains 12 residues. V was shortened by 5 bases and J by 7 bases, with 9 bases between the two germline ends. CDR1 and CDR2 from the germline V gene are MDHEN and SYDVKM. The CDR3 protein is CASSLSFQPQHF. The DNA of the CDR3 is TGTGCCAGCAGTCTCTCTTTCCAGCCCCAGCATTTT.

The chain has TRBV18 and TRBJ2-5; D remains unclear. CDR1 and CDR2 (germline): KGHSH, LQKENI. The CDR3 loop spans 12 amino acids. Trimming took 5 bases from V and 5 from J, leaving 9 bases between them. The CDR3 coding sequence is TGTGCCAGCTCAGAACTTGGGGAGACCCAGTACTTC. Translation gives CASSELGETQYF.

J is TRBJ2-5 and V is TRBV29-1, with D hard to call. Germline V gene data show CDR1 as SQVTM and CDR2 as ANQGSEA. V was clipped by 0 bases and J by 4 bases, with 6 bases between them. This CDR3 is built from 12 residues. CDR3 in amino acids: CSVEDGGETQYF. Written as DNA, the CDR3 is TGCAGCGTTGAAGATGGCGGAGAGACCCAGTACTTC.

The chain is built from TRBV6-1 and TRBJ2-3; 10 bases line up with TRBD2. Trimming removed 6 bases from V and 5 bases from J; junction bases left unmatched: 5. Germline V lookup: CDR1 MNHNS, CDR2 SASEGT. This CDR3 spans 14 amino acids. Here the CDR3 DNA reads TGTGCCAGCAGATCAGCGGGAGGGGGAGATACGCAGTATTTT. Amino acids: CASRSAGGGDTQYF.

The chain recombines TRBV6-5 with TRBJ1-2; D unclear. The CDR3 is made up of 15 amino acids. Germline V CDR1 and CDR2: MNHEY, SVGAGI. With 0 bases removed from V and 5 bases from J, the gap between germline ends came to 13 bases. The CDR3 DNA sequence: TGTGCCAGCAGTTACTCGAATATTCAGCCTTATGGCTACACCTTC. Its protein is CASSYSNIQPYGYTF.

The V gene is TRBV7-2, the J gene TRBJ2-1; 9 bases agree with TRBD2. This CDR3 spans 17 amino acids. V lost 3 bases and J lost 2; bases outside the gene matches: 8. From germline, CDR1 is SGHTA and CDR2 FQGNSA. The CDR3 loop is CASSFAGTSITYNEQFF. DNA for the CDR3: TGTGCCAGCAGCTTCGCCGGGACTAGCATCACCTACAATGAGCAGTTCTTC. The full variable domain, with the rest looked up from reference TRBV7-2 and TRBJ2-1, is GAGVSQSPSNKVTEKGKDVELRCDPISGHTALYWYRQSLGQGLEFLIYFQGNSAPDKSGLPSDRFSAERTGGSVSTLTIQRTQQEDSAVYLCASSFAGTSITYNEQFFGPGTRLTVL.

This clone was recorded once. This chain links TRBV19 with TRBJ2-7; D is uncertain. Per germline, CDR1 LNHDA and CDR2 SQIVND (reference sequence). The CDR3 length is 15 residues. V lost 6 bases, J lost 0 bases, and 15 bases lay in between. The CDR3 DNA sequence: TGTGCCAGTAGCCTCCTCGTGGGGAACTCCTACGAGCAGTACTTC. Translating it yields CASSLLVGNSYEQYF. The whole variable domain, remainder taken from reference TRBV19 and TRBJ2-7, is DGGITQSPKYLFRKEGQNVTLSCEQNLNHDAMYWYRQDPGQGLRLIYYSQIVNDFQKGDIAEGYSVSREKKESFPLTVTSAQKNPTAFYLCASSLLVGNSYEQYFGPGTRLTVT.

This clone was picked up a small number of times. V usage is TRBV5-1 and J usage is TRBJ1-2; no definite D call. Germline V CDR1 and CDR2: SGHRS, YFSETQ. The CDR3 loop spans 15 amino acids. Trimming pared 1 base from V and 4 bases from J, leaving 14 bases between. CDR3 residues: CASSLSRGEVYGYTF. The DNA of the CDR3 is TGCGCCAGCAGCTTGAGTCGGGGAGAGGTCTATGGCTACACCTTC.

The V gene is TRBV6-1, the J gene TRBJ2-7; perhaps TRBD1 as D (5 bases). Germline loops: CDR1 MNHNS, CDR2 SASEGT. The CDR3 contains 12 residues. Trimming left V 6 bases short and J 5 bases short, with 11 bases between. The CDR3 nucleotides are TGTGCCAGCAGGAACCTCAGGGACGAGCAGTACTTC. As protein: CASRNLRDEQYF.

The chain recombines TRBV19 with TRBJ2-1, with D unclear. CDR1 LNHDA and CDR2 SQIVND come from the germline V gene (reference sequence). The V and J ends lost 4 bases and 6 bases respectively, with 4 bases between them. The CDR3 length is 11 residues. The CDR3 DNA reads as TGTGCCAGTAGTAGGGCCAATGAGCAGTTCTTC. Its protein is CASSRANEQFF.

V usage is TRBV11-2 and J usage is TRBJ2-4, with D perhaps matching TRBD2 (6 bases). The CDR3 loop spans 15 amino acids. V was pared by 4 bases and J by 0 bases, with 10 bases between. Per the germline V gene, CDR1 is SGHAT and CDR2 is FQNNGV. The CDR3 region has the DNA TGTGCCAGCAGCTCCCAGGGACTAGCCAAAAACATTCAGTACTTC. Amino acid sequence: CASSSQGLAKNIQYF.

The J gene is TRBJ2-5, the V gene TRBV28; 13 bases line up with TRBD2. The ends lost 6 bases at V and 5 bases at J; junction bases unmatched: 6. Germline CDR1 is MDHEN and CDR2 is SYDVKM. The CDR3 runs 15 residues. For the CDR3, the DNA is TGTGCCAGCAGCCCCGGGACTAGCGGGAAGGAGACCCAGTACTTC. Amino acid sequence: CASSPGTSGKETQYF.

The chain links TRBV15 to TRBJ1-4; D remains unclear. CDR1 and CDR2 (germline): LNHNV, YYDKDF (reference sequence). V shed 1 base and J shed 4 bases, with 13 bases lying between them. The CDR3 has 16 residues. The CDR3 reads CATSRGRAVSNEKLFF. The CDR3 bases are TGTGCCACCAGCAGAGGCCGGGCGGTGAGTAATGAAAAACTGTTTTTT.

This clone appeared once. The chain couples TRBV6-1 to TRBJ1-2; 10 nucleotides agree with TRBD1. The germline gives CDR1 MNHNS, CDR2 SASEGT. The CDR3 loop spans 15 amino acids. V gave up 6 bases and J gave up 3 bases; unmatched junction bases: 7. Here the CDR3 DNA reads TGTGCCAGCAGAACCACGGACAGGGGGGACTATGGCTACACCTTC. It translates to CASRTTDRGDYGYTF.

This chain uses TRBV19 with TRBJ2-1; no definite D call. V gave up 7 bases and J gave up 0 bases, with 13 bases separating them. The CDR3 spans 15 residues. Per the germline V gene, CDR1 is LNHDA and CDR2 is SQIVND (reference sequence). The CDR3 here is CASKWTLSSYNEQFF. The CDR3 DNA reads as TGTGCCAGTAAGTGGACGCTCAGCTCCTACAATGAGCAGTTCTTC.

This clone occurred a few times. The chain links TRBV2 to TRBJ1-1, with unresolved D. The V end lost 3 bases, the J end lost 0 bases, and 5 bases lay between the germline ends. Germline-derived CDR1 and CDR2 are SNHLY and FYNNEI. The CDR3 is 13 residues long. CDR3 in DNA: TGTGCCAGCAGTGAGGACCTGAACACTGAAGCTTTCTTT. Residues: CASSEDLNTEAFF.

The V and J genes are TRBV6-6 and TRBJ1-2; D remains unclear. The V gene's germline CDR1 is MNHNY and CDR2 SVGAGI (reference sequence). This CDR3 has 15 amino acids. Trimming cost V 3 bases and J 6 bases, with 17 bases left between them. This CDR3 is CASSYFARMEDGYTF. CDR3 bases: TGTGCCAGCAGTTATTTCGCCAGGATGGAGGATGGCTACACCTTC.

The rearrangement uses TRBV6-1 and TRBJ1-1; a weak D match, TRBD1 (5 bases). The CDR3 totals 13 residues. From germline, CDR1 is MNHNS and CDR2 SASEGT. Trimming shortened V by 5 bases and J by 10 bases, and 17 bases separated the two germline ends. Here the CDR3 reads CASSWGRGNIAFF. CDR3 nucleotides: TGTGCCAGCAGTTGGGGGAGAGGGAATATAGCTTTCTTT.

The rearrangement links TRBV19 to TRBJ2-6; D unresolved. Germline V gene sequence: CDR1 LNHDA, CDR2 SQIVND (reference sequence). V was trimmed by 4 bases and J by 0 bases, leaving 7 bases between them. The CDR3 is 15 amino acids. Written as DNA, the CDR3 is TGTGCCAGTAGTACGCAGAGCTCTGGGGCCAACGTCCTGACTTTC. Its translation: CASSTQSSGANVLTF.

This chain uses TRBV7-9 with TRBJ1-6; 9 bases agree with TRBD1. J was trimmed by 10 bases and V by 2 bases; bases with no gene match: 12. Germline lookup yields CDR1 SEHNR and CDR2 FQNEAQ (reference sequence). This CDR3 has 17 amino acids. CDR3 in amino acids: CASSLWGPGTGLSPLHF. For the CDR3, the DNA is TGTGCCAGCAGCTTATGGGGCCCCGGGACAGGGTTATCACCCCTCCACTTT.